The rows below give T cell receptor beta chains drawn from one sample of a study of tissue T cells after allogeneic stem cell transplantation. TCRdb's table, derived via immunoSEQ multiplex PCR, lists solely in-frame clones and lacks some. Here the sample spans almost 3,000 clones, under 75% being singletons. The source was descending colon tissue, collected at autopsy. Receptor source: an older male patient with steroid-refractory graft-versus-host disease after an allogeneic stem cell transplant. The graft donor may be the source of some T cells. Each CDR3 is given with its conserved first and last residue. D genes are given only for firm matches.

v_gene | d_gene | len | CDR3aa
TRBV27 | . | 13 | CASSSGQVEKLFF
TRBV7-9 | . | 14 | CASSWSEDRNTIYF
TRBV7-9 | . | 16 | CASSSEGSQAPYEQYF
TRBV11-2 | . | 12 | CASSLLGVGYTF
TRBV4-2 | TRBD1 | 15 | CASSQQTGGTTEAFF
TRBV5-6 | . | 15 | CASSLESNMNTEAFF
TRBV7-9 | . | 12 | CASSPASYEQYF
TRBV4-1 | . | 15 | CASSQDPGSTYEQYF
TRBV19 | TRBD1 | 15 | CASSIMGQGRDEQFF
TRBV7-9 | . | 13 | CASSLEVNTEAFF
TRBV5-1 | . | 14 | CASNEAGLTYEQYF
TRBV2 | . | 12 | CASTGLTGTIYF
TRBV5-1 | TRBD1 | 16 | CASSSGQDSGANVLTF
TRBV5-3 | TRBD1 | 14 | CARSVGTGTYEQYF
TRBV5-1 | TRBD1 | 16 | CASSPTGDFWTDTQYF
TRBV3-1/TRBV3-2 | . | 14 | CASSRDSGYSPLHF
TRBV5-4 | . | 15 | CASSRALGSTDTQYF
TRBV2 | . | 14 | CASSERRTGTEAFF
TRBV7-3 | TRBD2 | 20 | CASSHPGLAGGHQRTDTQYF
TRBV5-6 | TRBD1 | 15 | CASSFPEGAGYGYTF
TRBV7-8 | . | 16 | CASSLGGAGANSGYTF
TRBV4-1 | . | 17 | CASSQRPPGATNEKLFF
TRBV3-1/TRBV3-2 | . | 15 | CASSLRNSGANVLTF
TRBV7-2 | . | 15 | CASSLTGSNTGELFF
TRBV7-2 | . | 15 | CASSLSPWSGDEQYF
TRBV12-3/TRBV12-4 | . | 13 | CASSLSRGNEQFF
TRBV6-5 | TRBD1 | 15 | CASSYTGTGRGEQYF
TRBV5-8 | . | 12 | CASSVNRGKLFF
TRBV18 | TRBD2 | 13 | CASSPAGRGEQYF
TRBV5-4 | TRBD1 | 13 | CASGTENNSPLHF
TRBV2 | TRBD1 | 15 | CASSAGTASTDTQYF
TRBV5-4 | . | 14 | CASSDNLGDTEAFF
TRBV6-5 | . | 13 | CASNPRGGATQYF
TRBV3-1/TRBV3-2 | . | 15 | CASSLTSALAETQYF
TRBV7-9 | . | 15 | CASSFSGTPELRAFF
TRBV9 | TRBD1 | 16 | CASSPRQGGNTGELFF
TRBV3-1/TRBV3-2 | . | 14 | CASSRGRTNYGYTF
TRBV7-8 | TRBD2 | 15 | CASRLAGGRTGELFF
TRBV6-1 | TRBD1 | 14 | CASSDGTGTNEQFF
TRBV19 | TRBD2 | 13 | CASTPPGGREQFF
TRBV4-1 | TRBD2 | 18 | CASSQDLRRGASTDTQYF
TRBV15 | . | 16 | CATSRDHRVGLQGYTF
TRBV7-3 | TRBD1 | 19 | CASSAKPAGTGISTDTQYF
TRBV5-1 | TRBD1 | 14 | CASSLGQGGNEQFF
TRBV5-1 | . | 14 | CASSLVTESDTQYF
TRBV5-1 | . | 15 | CASSLERGPTDTQYF
TRBV7-9 | TRBD1 | 15 | CASSAPGQAIYEQYF
TRBV7-2 | TRBD2 | 15 | CASSLPPQGGIEQYF
TRBV10-3 | . | 14 | CAASPGGRQETQYF
TRBV6-5 | . | 15 | CASSPWSSYNSPLHF
TRBV4-2 | . | 16 | CASSQVGGRGGVEQYF
TRBV14 | . | 12 | CASSPANYGYTF
TRBV11-2 | TRBD1 | 17 | CASRTFHGDRSTDTQYF
TRBV4-2 | TRBD2 | 18 | CASSQDGLAGGGTGELFF
TRBV9 | . | 15 | CASSPRGSANTEAFF
TRBV4-1 | . | 18 | CASSQETGGRVKNTEAFF
TRBV4-3 | TRBD2 | 15 | CASSQGLAGGNEQFF
TRBV2 | TRBD1 | 13 | CASTGQGKDTQYF
TRBV3-1/TRBV3-2 | . | 14 | CASRPTAAGNTIYF
TRBV7-3 | . | 13 | CASSLREKETQYF